A single sample is the source of the 14 T cell receptor beta chains below, sequenced in a study of blood T cells in healthy people across ages. The second PCR ran about 7 to 12 cycles with a sample-barcoded 5' primer and J-beta primers. TCRdb called the 5' RACE reads again in MiXCR, with one record for every CDR3 protein. The sample lists 1.5 million to 2 million distinct CDR3 sequences, about 31% occurring once. The sequenced material came from blood. The receptors here all came from a woman aged 25 to 39 in good health.

This clonotype has a handful of counts. This chain connects TRBV12-3 or TRBV12-4 to TRBJ2-5; D is uncertain. Gene TRBJ2-7 matches the end of the DNA better, so the J call may be wrong. The CDR3 spans 20 residues. The CDR3 region has the DNA TGTGCCAGCAGTTTAAGCTCCATCCCGGTCCGACGGGTTTTGGGTCTCGAGCAGTACTTC. Translating gives CASSLSSIPVRRVLGLEQYF.

This clonotype was counted at least ten times. This sequence joins TRBV25-1 and TRBJ2-3; D is possibly TRBD2 (5 bases). Germline-derived CDR1 and CDR2 are MGHDK and SYGVNS. Trimming took off 4 bases at V and 6 bases at J, with 8 bases between the two ends. CDR3 length equals 12 residues. CDR3 amino acids: CASSAAGDTQYF. The CDR3 nucleotides are TGTGCCAGCAGTGCTGCGGGTGATACGCAGTATTTT.

J is TRBJ1-1 and V is TRBV20-1; D unclear. The length of the CDR3 is 17 residues. In germline, CDR1 is DFQATT, CDR2 SNEGSKA (reference sequence). Deletions cut 0 bases from V and 4 bases from J, with 21 bases between. In DNA, the CDR3 is TGCAGTGCTAGAGAAGGGCGGGGTTTCCCTCCGAGCACTGAAGCTTTCTTT. Translated: CSAREGRGFPPSTEAFF.

This chain links TRBV5-1 with TRBJ2-5; 8 bases fit TRBD2. The J call is doubtful: the DNA matches TRBJ2-7 better. From germline, CDR1 is SGHRS and CDR2 YFSETQ. This CDR3 is 14 amino acids long. The DNA of the CDR3 is TGCGCCAGCAGACCGAGCGGGAGAGGAAACGAGCAGTACTTC. It translates to CASRPSGRGNEQYF.

This clonotype appeared many times. The chain carries TRBV28 and TRBJ2-5; D remains unclear. Germline-derived CDR1 and CDR2 are MDHEN and SYDVKM. The CDR3 totals 12 residues. Between the trimmed V and J ends, which lost 6 bases and 3 bases, there was a span of 8 bases. The CDR3 DNA reads as TGTGCCAGCAGCCCTCCTAAAGAGACCCAGTACTTC. As protein: CASSPPKETQYF.

In this sample, this clonotype turned up once. Mismatch with germline at one junction end may stem from a read error. The chain recombines TRBV7-3 with TRBJ2-1; 13 nucleotides line up with TRBD2. CDR3 size: 16 residues. Germline V gene lookup returns CDR1 SGHTA and CDR2 FQGTGA. In DNA form, the CDR3 reads TGTGTCAGCAGCTTTCGGACTAGCGGGAGTGTGAATGAGCAGTTCTTC. Translated, it gives CVSSFRTSGSVNEQFF.

This clonotype came up a few times. V gene TRBV7-8 combines with J gene TRBJ1-6; 12 positions agree with TRBD1. This CDR3 spans 18 amino acids. Germline assignment: CDR1 SGHVS and CDR2 FQNEAQ. The junction had 5 bases not matched to a gene; V was cut back by 2 bases and J by 3 bases. The CDR3 reads CASSLRDRGLGYNSPLHF. CDR3 coding DNA: TGTGCCAGCAGCTTACGGGACAGGGGGCTAGGCTATAATTCACCCCTCCACTTT.

This clonotype has just one count. V is TRBV20-1 and J is TRBJ1-1, with 8 bases aligning to TRBD1. The CDR3 runs 13 residues. The junction had 8 bases not matched to a gene; V was cut back by 6 bases and J by 5 bases. Germline assignment: CDR1 DFQATT and CDR2 SNEGSKA (reference sequence). The CDR3 sequence is CSAEWTGNTEAFF. The CDR3 coding sequence is TGCAGTGCGGAGTGGACAGGGAATACTGAAGCTTTCTTT.

This clonotype was seen a handful of times. The chain recombines TRBV28 with TRBJ2-2; D not certain. Per germline, CDR1 MDHEN and CDR2 SYDVKM. V was trimmed by 6 bases and J by 0 bases, leaving 11 bases between them. This CDR3 contains 15 residues. The CDR3 DNA follows: TGTGCCAGCAGCAATCCTAGGCCGAACACCGGGGAGCTGTTTTTT. This sequence encodes CASSNPRPNTGELFF.

The chain joins TRBV20-1 to TRBJ1-5; 9 bases match TRBD1. The V and J ends lost 0 bases and 3 bases, in that order; junction bases with no gene match: 3. This CDR3 contains 15 residues. Germline loops: CDR1 DFQATT, CDR2 SNEGSKA (reference sequence). The CDR3 nucleotides are TGCAGTGCTAGAGATGGACAGGGGAACAATCAGCCCCAGCATTTT. Translating it yields CSARDGQGNNQPQHF.

The V call is TRBV28, the J call TRBJ2-5, with 7 bases identical to TRBD2. The CDR3 is 14 amino acids. CDR1 is MDHEN, CDR2 SYDVKM, per germline. V shed 8 bases and J 7 bases; nucleotides not matched to a gene: 13. CDR3 region: CASYTSGPGGTQYF. The CDR3 nucleotides read TGTGCCAGCTATACGTCCGGGCCGGGGGGGACCCAGTACTTC.

This clonotype was detected a few times. The rearrangement uses TRBV20-1 and TRBJ1-6, with unresolved D. The CDR3 is made up of 16 amino acids. Germline V gene lookup returns CDR1 DFQATT and CDR2 SNEGSKA (reference sequence). Trimming removed 1 base from V and 7 bases from J, with 17 bases in between. CDR3 sequence (DNA): TGCAGTGCTAGAGGCCGATCAGCGAGGGCCAATTCACCCCTCCACTTT. Its protein is CSARGRSARANSPLHF.

The CDR3 DNA reads TGTGCCACCCCGGGAGACACCCATGAAAAACTGTTTTTT. Translating it yields CATPGDTHEKLFF. The V call is TRBV6-1, the J call TRBJ1-4; no reliable D call. The V end lost 10 bases, the J end lost 6 bases, and 15 bases lay between the germline ends. The V gene's germline CDR1 is MNHNS and CDR2 SASEGT. The CDR3 has 13 amino acids.

This clonotype was seen a handful of times. The chain combines TRBV29-1 with TRBJ2-7, with TRBD1 matching over 10 bases. Germline V gene sequence: CDR1 SQVTM, CDR2 ANQGSEA. The CDR3 spans 15 residues. The CDR3 loop is CSVFSTGGGGYEQYF. For the CDR3, the DNA is TGCAGTGTTTTTTCGACAGGGGGCGGAGGCTACGAGCAGTACTTC.